This paragraph reports one TCR beta chain. As yet, its antigen is unknown. All sorted populations exceeded 98% purity. The data are from a study of beta chain features in type 1 diabetes. Notes on the study in general: VDJ junctions from patients with type 1 diabetes contained fewer insertions and more deletions.

Germline V gene lookup returns CDR1 SGHNT and CDR2 YENEEA. The CDR3 is made up of 15 amino acids. V was pared by 1 base and J by 3 bases, with 13 bases between. Expressed TCRB transcripts were sequenced because the entire RNA isolate underwent reverse transcription. Sequencing was performed with immunoSEQ multiplex PCR; in TCRdb, only in-frame clones are kept and a portion is missing. The sample lists around 140,000 clones, more than 9% seen once, with roughly 1.4% in the top ten. Sequences were obtained from naive CD4+ T cells from blood. This TCR derives from a man aged 18-30 years in good health. The chain is built from TRBV11-3 and TRBJ2-7, with TRBD1 as a possible D gene (7 bases). This CDR3 is CASSLGGTDFYEQYF. CDR3 in DNA: TGTGCCAGCAGCTTAGGCGGGACAGACTTCTACGAGCAGTACTTC.